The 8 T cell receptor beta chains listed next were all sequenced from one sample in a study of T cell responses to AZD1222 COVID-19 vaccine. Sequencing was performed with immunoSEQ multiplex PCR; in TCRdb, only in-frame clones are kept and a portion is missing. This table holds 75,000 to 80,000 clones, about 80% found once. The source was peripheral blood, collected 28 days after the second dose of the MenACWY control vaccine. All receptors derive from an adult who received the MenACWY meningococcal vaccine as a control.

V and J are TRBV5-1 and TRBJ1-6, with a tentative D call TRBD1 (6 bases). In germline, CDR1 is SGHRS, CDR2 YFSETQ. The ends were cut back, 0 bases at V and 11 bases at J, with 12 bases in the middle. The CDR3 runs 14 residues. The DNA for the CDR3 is TGCGCCAGCAGCTTGGGGCAGGGGAACACACCCCTCCACTTT. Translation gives CASSLGQGNTPLHF.

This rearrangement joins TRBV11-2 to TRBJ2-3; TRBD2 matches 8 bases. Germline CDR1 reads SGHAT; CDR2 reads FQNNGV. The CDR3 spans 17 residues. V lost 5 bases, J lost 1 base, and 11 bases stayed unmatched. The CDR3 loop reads CASSPGSGTRRTDTQYF. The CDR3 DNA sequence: TGTGCCAGCAGCCCAGGATCCGGGACTAGACGCACAGATACGCAGTATTTT.

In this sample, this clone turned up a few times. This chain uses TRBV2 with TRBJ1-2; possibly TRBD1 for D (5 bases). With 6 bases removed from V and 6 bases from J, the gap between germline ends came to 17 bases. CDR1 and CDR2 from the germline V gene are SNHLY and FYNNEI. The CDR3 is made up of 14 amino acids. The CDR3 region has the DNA TGTGCCAGCAGCGGGAAAGGGGTTAGGGATGGCTACACCTTC. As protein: CASSGKGVRDGYTF.

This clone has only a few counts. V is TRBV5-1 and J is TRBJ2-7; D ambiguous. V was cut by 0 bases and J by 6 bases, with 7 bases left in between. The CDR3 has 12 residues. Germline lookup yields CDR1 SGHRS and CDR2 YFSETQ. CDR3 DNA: TGCGCCAGCAGCTTGGGGTCGTCCGAGCAGTACTTC. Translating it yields CASSLGSSEQYF.

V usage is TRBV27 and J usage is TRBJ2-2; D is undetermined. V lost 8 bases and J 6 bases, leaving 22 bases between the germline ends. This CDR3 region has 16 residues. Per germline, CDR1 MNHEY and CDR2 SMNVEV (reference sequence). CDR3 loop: CASPRVGTIQSGELFF. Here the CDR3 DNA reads TGTGCCAGCCCTCGAGTGGGTACTATACAGTCCGGGGAGCTGTTTTTT.

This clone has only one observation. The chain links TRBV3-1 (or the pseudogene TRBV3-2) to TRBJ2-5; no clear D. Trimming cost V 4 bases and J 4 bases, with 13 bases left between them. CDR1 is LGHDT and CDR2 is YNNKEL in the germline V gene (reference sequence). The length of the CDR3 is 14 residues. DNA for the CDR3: TGTGCCAGCAGCCTTCCTAATGAGCCAGAGACCCAGTACTTC. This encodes CASSLPNEPETQYF.

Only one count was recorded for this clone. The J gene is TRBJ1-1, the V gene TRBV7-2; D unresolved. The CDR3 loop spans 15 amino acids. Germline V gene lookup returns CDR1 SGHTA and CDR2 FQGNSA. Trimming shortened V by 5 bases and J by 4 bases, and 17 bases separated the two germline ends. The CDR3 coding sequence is TGTGCCAGCAGCCCTCTAGCAGGCCGTCCCACTGAAGCTTTCTTT. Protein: CASSPLAGRPTEAFF. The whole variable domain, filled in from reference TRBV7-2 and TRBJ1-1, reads GAGVSQSPSNKVTEKGKDVELRCDPISGHTALYWYRQSLGQGLEFLIYFQGNSAPDKSGLPSDRFSAERTGGSVSTLTIQRTQQEDSAVYLCASSPLAGRPTEAFFGQGTRLTVV.

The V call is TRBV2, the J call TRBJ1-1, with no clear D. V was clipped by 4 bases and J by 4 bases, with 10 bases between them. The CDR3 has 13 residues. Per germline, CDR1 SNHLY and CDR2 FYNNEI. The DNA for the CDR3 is TGTGCCAGCAGTGGATCAACCCCCACTGAAGCTTTCTTT. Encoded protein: CASSGSTPTEAFF. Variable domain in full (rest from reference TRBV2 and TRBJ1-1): EPEVTQTPSHQVTQMGQEVILRCVPISNHLYFYWYRQILGQKVEFLVSFYNNEISEKSEIFDDQFSVERPDGSNFTLKIRSTKLEDSAMYFCASSGSTPTEAFFGQGTRLTVV.